Listed here are 20 T cell receptor beta chains from one sample, sequenced in a study of cytomegalovirus exposure and HLA in healthy donors. 13 Jbeta primers and 60 Vbeta primers were used for the PCR. Some clones are missing from TCRdb's copy, which holds only in-frame ones; the method was immunoSEQ multiplex PCR. The profile shows approximately 22,000 clones, 60% to 80% of them singletons. Sequencing was done on a sample of PBMCs. The origin of the receptors is a man aged 55 to 70 in good health and CMV-seronegative.

The chain employs TRBV6-5 and TRBJ1-2, with TRBD1 as a possible D gene (6 bases). V dropped 5 bases and J dropped 6 bases, with 16 bases sitting between them. CDR3 length: 14 amino acids. In germline, CDR1 is MNHEY, CDR2 SVGAGI. The CDR3 sequence is CASSNGGGGNGYTF. In DNA form, the CDR3 reads TGTGCCAGCAGTAACGGAGGGGGAGGGAATGGCTACACCTTC.

In the case of this clone: Germline is not matched at one junction end, which may reflect a read error. CDR3 nucleotides: TGTGCCCGCAGCTTCGGGGGGCCCGAGAAAACAGATACGCAGTATTTT. This encodes CARSFGGPEKTDTQYF. This chain connects TRBV7-9 to TRBJ2-3, with D perhaps matching TRBD2 (7 bases). The CDR3 covers 16 residues. Germline V gives CDR1 SEHNR, CDR2 FQNEAQ (reference sequence).

The chain links TRBV12-5 to TRBJ2-7; a weak D match, TRBD1 (6 bases). This CDR3 region has 18 residues. V was cut by 0 bases and J by 2 bases, with 20 bases left in between. Looked up from germline, CDR1 is LGHNT and CDR2 is FRNRAP. CDR3: CASGLVPKQGIMTYEQYF. The CDR3 region has the DNA TGTGCTAGTGGTTTGGTCCCAAAACAGGGAATTATGACCTACGAGCAGTACTTC.

On this clone: An end of the junction differs from the germline gene, which may be a read error. The chain has TRBV7-9 and TRBJ2-7; 7 nucleotides agree with TRBD1. The germline V gene encodes CDR1 SEHNR and CDR2 FQNEAQ (reference sequence). The CDR3 totals 14 residues. In nucleotides, the CDR3 is TGTTCCAGCAGCCGCTGGGACAGCAACTACGAGCAGTACTTC. Its protein is CSSSRWDSNYEQYF.

The chain links TRBV4-3 to TRBJ2-5, with 7 bases fitting TRBD2. The CDR3 spans 15 residues. J was trimmed by 5 bases and V by 4 bases; bases with no gene match: 10. In germline, CDR1 is LGHNA, CDR2 YSLEER. The CDR3 bases are TGCGCCAGCAGCCCCAACGTTCTAGCGGCCGAGACCCAGTACTTC. Its translation is CASSPNVLAAETQYF.

Regarding this clone: At one end the junction does not follow the germline gene, possibly because of a read error. The chain has TRBV29-1 and TRBJ1-1; D remains unclear. The CDR3 consists of 8 residues. Germline loops: CDR1 SQVTM, CDR2 ANQGSEA. CDR3 sequence: CSVEGRIF. The CDR3 DNA sequence: TGCAGCGTTGAAGGGCGGATCTTT.

This clone was seen a few times. This chain connects TRBV4-3 to TRBJ2-3; D is possibly TRBD2 (6 bases). The V and J ends lost 4 bases and 0 bases respectively, with 11 bases between them. The CDR3 has 15 amino acids. Germline-derived CDR1 and CDR2 are LGHNA and YSLEER. Written as DNA, the CDR3 is TGCGCCAGCAGCCTAGGGCGGGGTAGCACAGATACGCAGTATTTT. Translating it yields CASSLGRGSTDTQYF.

This clone has more than one count but fewer than ten. Sequence at one end of the junction differs from germline and may be a read error. V is TRBV5-4 and J is TRBJ2-5, with a weak D call TRBD2 (6 bases). Germline-derived CDR1 and CDR2 are SGHNT and YYREEE (reference sequence). The CDR3 length is 16 residues. The CDR3 spells CASTLGGRATKETQYF. In nucleotides, the CDR3 is TGTGCCAGCACCTTGGGAGGCCGGGCGACTAAAGAGACCCAGTACTTC.

CDR3 nucleotides: TGCGCCAGCAGCCGGCCGGGGAATGAGCAGTTCTTC. It encodes CASSRPGNEQFF. V and J are TRBV5-1 and TRBJ2-1; tentative D call: TRBD2 (5 bases). V dropped 4 bases and J dropped 7 bases, with 9 bases sitting between them. The germline gives CDR1 SGHRS, CDR2 YFSETQ. The CDR3 consists of 12 residues.

This sequence joins TRBV5-4 and TRBJ2-3; 9 nucleotides align to TRBD2. Germline assignment: CDR1 SGHNT and CDR2 YYREEE (reference sequence). The CDR3 runs 15 residues. The V and J ends lost 0 bases and 3 bases, in that order; junction bases with no gene match: 2. The CDR3 DNA sequence: TGTGCCAGCAGCTTGGTTAGCGGGAGTACAGATACGCAGTATTTT. As protein: CASSLVSGSTDTQYF.

V gene TRBV5-1 combines with J gene TRBJ1-1; D might be TRBD1 (6 bases). CDR1 is SGHRS, CDR2 YFSETQ, per germline. The CDR3 spans 16 residues. Between the trimmed V and J ends, which lost 1 base and 5 bases, there was a span of 18 bases. The CDR3 sequence is CASSLSHLQRGTEAFF. Written as DNA, the CDR3 is TGCGCCAGCAGCTTGTCCCATCTCCAGAGGGGGACTGAAGCTTTCTTT.

This clone was observed once. Written as DNA, the CDR3 is TGTGCCAGCAGTGAACTAGCGGGGGGGCCCAATGAGCAGTTCTTC. This translates into CASSELAGGPNEQFF. The V gene is TRBV6-1, the J gene TRBJ2-1, with 12 bases fitting TRBD2. V dropped 2 bases and J dropped 6; count of bases not matched to a gene: 2. The CDR3 is made up of 15 amino acids. The germline CDR1 and CDR2 sequences are MNHNS and SASEGT.

V usage is TRBV14 and J usage is TRBJ2-7; 11 nucleotides align to TRBD2. Germline assignment: CDR1 SGHDN and CDR2 FVKESK. CDR3 length: 20 residues. V was pared by 1 base and J by 4 bases, with 18 bases of the junction left unmatched. The CDR3 DNA is TGTGCCAGCAGCCAAGTGCGGGGGCCCGCATCTAGCGGGAGGAGGTACGAGCAGTACTTC. Translating it yields CASSQVRGPASSGRRYEQYF.

Comment on this clone: One junction end does not reproduce the germline sequence, and a read error may be involved. V and J are TRBV5-1 and TRBJ1-4, with TRBD1 matching 8 bases. CDR3 length equals 12 residues. Germline values: CDR1 SGHRS, CDR2 YFSETQ. CDR3 DNA: TGCGCCAGCAGCTTGGAGGGGACAGGAGGTGTTTTT. It translates to CASSLEGTGGVF.

In this sample, this clone turned up once. Written as DNA, the CDR3 is TGTGCCAGTAGTCACAGGGGGCAAGGTGAAGCTTTCTTT. This translates into CASSHRGQGEAFF. The V call is TRBV19, the J call TRBJ1-1, with 9 bases matching TRBD1. V lost 5 bases to trimming and J lost 7 bases; unmatched junction nucleotides: 5. Germline CDR1 is LNHDA and CDR2 is SQIVND (reference sequence). This CDR3 contains 13 residues.

This chain connects TRBV27 to TRBJ2-1, with 13 bases aligning to TRBD2. V lost 6 bases, J lost 7 bases, and 9 bases stayed unmatched. Per germline, CDR1 MNHEY and CDR2 SMNVEV (reference sequence). The CDR3 runs 16 residues. CDR3 residues: CASRVTSGGGRNEQFF. The DNA for the CDR3 is TGTGCCAGCAGGGTTACTAGCGGGGGGGGTAGAAATGAGCAGTTCTTC.

The chain uses TRBV27 and TRBJ1-3; TRBD1 is a possible D gene (6 bases). V lost 1 base to trimming and J lost 8 bases, with 9 bases between them. Germline values: CDR1 MNHEY, CDR2 SMNVEV (reference sequence). The CDR3 is 13 residues long. CDR3 protein: CASSLLPGDTIYF. Written as DNA, the CDR3 is TGTGCCAGCAGTTTATTGCCAGGGGACACCATATATTTT.

A few counts support this clone. This chain joins TRBV18 and TRBJ2-5; weak D call: TRBD1 (6 bases). V dropped 2 bases and J dropped 2 bases, with 9 bases sitting between them. The CDR3 runs to 14 residues. Germline V gene lookup returns CDR1 KGHSH and CDR2 LQKENI. In nucleotides, the CDR3 is TGTGCCAGCTCACCAAAAGGGGGTCAAGAGACCCAGTACTTC. Translated, it gives CASSPKGGQETQYF.

V is TRBV7-2 and J is TRBJ2-6; 7 positions agree with TRBD2. CDR3 length: 15 residues. The germline V gene encodes CDR1 SGHTA and CDR2 FQGNSA. V lost 4 bases, J lost 4 bases, and 4 bases stayed unmatched. CDR3 bases: TGTGCCAGCAGCTCCGGGGGGTTAGGGGCCAACGTCCTGACTTTC. It is translated as CASSSGGLGANVLTF.

Turning to this clone: The junction differs from germline at one of its ends, possibly a read error. CDR3 bases: TGTGCTAGCAGTACCTCCGGGGCGGGGGAGACCCAGTACTTC. Translated, it gives CASSTSGAGETQYF. V is TRBV7-7 and J is TRBJ2-5, with D maybe TRBD2 (6 bases). The CDR3 consists of 14 residues. Germline CDR1 SSHAT, CDR2 FNYEAQ (reference sequence).